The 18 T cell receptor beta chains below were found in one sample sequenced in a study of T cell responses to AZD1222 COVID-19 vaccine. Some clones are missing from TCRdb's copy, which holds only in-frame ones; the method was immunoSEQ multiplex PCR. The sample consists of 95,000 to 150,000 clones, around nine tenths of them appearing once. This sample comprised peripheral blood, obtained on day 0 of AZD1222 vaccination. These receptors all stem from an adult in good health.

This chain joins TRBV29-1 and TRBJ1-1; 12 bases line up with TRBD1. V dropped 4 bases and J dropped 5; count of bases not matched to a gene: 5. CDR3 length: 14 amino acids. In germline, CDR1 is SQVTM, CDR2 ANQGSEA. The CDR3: CSVGDRGRWTEAFF. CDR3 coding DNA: TGCAGCGTTGGGGACAGGGGGCGGTGGACTGAAGCTTTCTTT.

The CDR3, as DNA: TGCGCCAGCAGCGCTGGTATAAGCCAGATGTACCAAGAGACCCAGTACTTC. Protein: CASSAGISQMYQETQYF. V is TRBV5-1 and J is TRBJ2-5; D remains unclear. The CDR3 totals 17 residues. CDR1 is SGHRS and CDR2 is YFSETQ in the germline V gene. V dropped 4 bases and J dropped 0 bases, with 19 bases sitting between them. The variable domain in full, with the rest retrieved from reference TRBV5-1 and TRBJ2-5, is KAGVTQTPRYLIKTRGQQVTLSCSPISGHRSVSWYQQTPGQGLQFLFEYFSETQRNKGNFPGRFSGRQFSNSRSEMNVSTLELGDSALYLCASSAGISQMYQETQYFGPGTRLLVL.

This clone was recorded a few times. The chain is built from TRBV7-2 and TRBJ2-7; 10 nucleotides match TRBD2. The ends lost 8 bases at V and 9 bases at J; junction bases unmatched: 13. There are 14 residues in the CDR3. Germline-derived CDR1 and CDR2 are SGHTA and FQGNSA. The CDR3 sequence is CASLRLAGGLGQYF. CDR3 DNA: TGTGCCAGCCTCCGACTAGCGGGTGGTTTAGGGCAGTACTTC.

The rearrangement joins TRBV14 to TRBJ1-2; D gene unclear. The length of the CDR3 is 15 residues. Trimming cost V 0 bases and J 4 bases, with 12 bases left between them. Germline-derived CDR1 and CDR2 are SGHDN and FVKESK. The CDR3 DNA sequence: TGTGCCAGCAGCCAAGACGCCTGGTCCCTCTATGGCTACACCTTC. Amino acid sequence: CASSQDAWSLYGYTF.

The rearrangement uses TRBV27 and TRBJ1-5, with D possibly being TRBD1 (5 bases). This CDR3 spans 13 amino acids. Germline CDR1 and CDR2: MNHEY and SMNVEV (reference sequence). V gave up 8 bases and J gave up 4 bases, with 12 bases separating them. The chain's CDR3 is CASRDGINQPQHF. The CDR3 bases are TGTGCCAGCCGGGACGGTATAAATCAGCCCCAGCATTTT.

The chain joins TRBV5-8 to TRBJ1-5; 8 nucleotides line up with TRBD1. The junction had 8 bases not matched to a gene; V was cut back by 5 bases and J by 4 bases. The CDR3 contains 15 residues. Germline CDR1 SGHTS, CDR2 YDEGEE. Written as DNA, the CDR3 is TGTGCCAGCAGGAAACTGGACAGGGCTAATCAGCCCCAGCATTTT. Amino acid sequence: CASRKLDRANQPQHF.

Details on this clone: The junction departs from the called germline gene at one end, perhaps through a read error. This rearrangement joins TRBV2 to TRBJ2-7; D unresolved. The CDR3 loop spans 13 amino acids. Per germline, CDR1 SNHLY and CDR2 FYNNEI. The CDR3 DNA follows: TGTGCCAGCAGTGTCGCACCAAGCCGGGTTTCCGTTTTC. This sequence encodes CASSVAPSRVSVF.

The CDR3 here is CASSPPGGTGNTIYF. The DNA of the CDR3 is TGTGCCAGCTCACCACCGGGGGGAACTGGAAACACCATATATTTT. The chain combines TRBV18 with TRBJ1-3; a possible D gene is TRBD1 (5 bases). The germline V gene has CDR1 KGHSH and CDR2 LQKENI. The CDR3 length is 15 residues. Trimming took off 0 bases at V and 2 bases at J, with 8 bases between the two ends.

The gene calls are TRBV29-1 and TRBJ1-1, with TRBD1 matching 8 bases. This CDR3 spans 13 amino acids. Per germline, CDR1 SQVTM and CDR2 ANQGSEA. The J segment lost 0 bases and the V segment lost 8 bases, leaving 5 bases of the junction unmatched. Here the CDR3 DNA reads TGCAGCACGACAGGGGAAATGAACACTGAAGCTTTCTTT. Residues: CSTTGEMNTEAFF. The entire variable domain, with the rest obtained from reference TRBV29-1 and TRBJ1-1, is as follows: SAVISQKPSRDICQRGTSLTIQCQVDSQVTMMFWYRQQPGQSLTLIATANQGSEATYESGFVIDKFPISRPNLTFSTLTVSNMSPEDSSIYLCSTTGEMNTEAFFGQGTRLTVV.

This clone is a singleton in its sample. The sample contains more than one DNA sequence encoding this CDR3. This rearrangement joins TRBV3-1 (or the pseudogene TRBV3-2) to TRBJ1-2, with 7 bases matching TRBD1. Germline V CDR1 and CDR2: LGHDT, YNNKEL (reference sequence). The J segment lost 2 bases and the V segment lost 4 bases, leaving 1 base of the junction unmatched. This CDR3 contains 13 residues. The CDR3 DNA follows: TGTGCCAGCAGCCCGACAGGGAACTATGGCTACACCTTC. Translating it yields CASSPTGNYGYTF.

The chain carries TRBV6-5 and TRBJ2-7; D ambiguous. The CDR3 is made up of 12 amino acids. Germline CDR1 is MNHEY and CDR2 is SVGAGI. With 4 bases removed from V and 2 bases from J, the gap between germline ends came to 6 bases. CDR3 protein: CASSSLAYEQYF. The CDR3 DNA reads TGTGCCAGCAGTTCCCTCGCCTACGAGCAGTACTTC.

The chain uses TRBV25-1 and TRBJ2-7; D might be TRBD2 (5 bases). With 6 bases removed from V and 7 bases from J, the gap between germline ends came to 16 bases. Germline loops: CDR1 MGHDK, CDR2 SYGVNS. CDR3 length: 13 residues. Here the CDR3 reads CASRTPYGEEQYF. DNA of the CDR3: TGTGCCAGCAGAACCCCCTACGGGGAAGAGCAGTACTTC.

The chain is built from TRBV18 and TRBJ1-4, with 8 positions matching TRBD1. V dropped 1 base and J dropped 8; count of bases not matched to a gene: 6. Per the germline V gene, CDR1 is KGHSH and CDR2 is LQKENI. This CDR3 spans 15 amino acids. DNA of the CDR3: TGTGCCAGCTCACCACTTGGACAGGGAACAGAAAAACTGTTTTTT. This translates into CASSPLGQGTEKLFF. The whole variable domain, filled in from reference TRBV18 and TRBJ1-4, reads NAGVMQNPRHLVRRRGQEARLRCSPMKGHSHVYWYRQLPEEGLKFMVYLQKENIIDESGMPKERFSAEFPKEGPSILRIQQVVRGDSAAYFCASSPLGQGTEKLFFGSGTQLSVL.

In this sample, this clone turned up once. The CDR3 DNA reads as TGTGCCAGCAGTTTATCCGCGGGGGGGACTGAAGCTTTCTTT. Translated: CASSLSAGGTEAFF. The chain employs TRBV27 and TRBJ1-1; perhaps TRBD1 as D (5 bases). The CDR3 is 14 amino acids. From germline, CDR1 is MNHEY and CDR2 SMNVEV (reference sequence). V shed 0 bases and J shed 5 bases, with 10 bases lying between them.

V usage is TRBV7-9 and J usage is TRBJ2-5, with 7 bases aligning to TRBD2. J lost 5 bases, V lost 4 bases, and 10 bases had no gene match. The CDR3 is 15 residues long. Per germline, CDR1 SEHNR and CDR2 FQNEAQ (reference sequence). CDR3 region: CASSSRGVEGETQYF. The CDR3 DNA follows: TGTGCCAGCAGCTCCCGGGGGGTGGAGGGGGAGACCCAGTACTTC. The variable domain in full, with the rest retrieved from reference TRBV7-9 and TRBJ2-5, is DTGVSQNPRHKITKRGQNVTFRCDPISEHNRLYWYRQTLGQGPEFLTYFQNEAQLEKSRLLSDRFSAERPKGSFSTLEIQRTEQGDSAMYLCASSSRGVEGETQYFGPGTRLLVL.

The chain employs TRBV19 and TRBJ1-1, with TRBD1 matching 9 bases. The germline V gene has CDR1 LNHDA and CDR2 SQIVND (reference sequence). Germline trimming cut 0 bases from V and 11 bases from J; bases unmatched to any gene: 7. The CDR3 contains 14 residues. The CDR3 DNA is TGTGCCAGTAGTATAGAGGGTAGGACAGGGGAGGCTTTCTTT. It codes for CASSIEGRTGEAFF. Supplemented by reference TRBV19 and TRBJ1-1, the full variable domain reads DGGITQSPKYLFRKEGQNVTLSCEQNLNHDAMYWYRQDPGQGLRLIYYSQIVNDFQKGDIAEGYSVSREKKESFPLTVTSAQKNPTAFYLCASSIEGRTGEAFFGQGTRLTVV.

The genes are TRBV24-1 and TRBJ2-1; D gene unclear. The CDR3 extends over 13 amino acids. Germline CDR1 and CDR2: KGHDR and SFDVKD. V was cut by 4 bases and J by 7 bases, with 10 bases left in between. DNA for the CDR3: TGTGCCACCAGTGAAGGACGGCGGAATGAGCAGTTCTTC. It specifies CATSEGRRNEQFF.

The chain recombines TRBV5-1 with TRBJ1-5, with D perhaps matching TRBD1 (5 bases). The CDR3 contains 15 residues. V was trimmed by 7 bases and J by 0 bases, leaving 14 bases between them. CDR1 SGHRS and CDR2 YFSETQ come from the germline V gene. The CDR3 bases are TGCGCCAGCCGCCGGGACGGCTATAGCAATCAGCCCCAGCATTTT. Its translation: CASRRDGYSNQPQHF.